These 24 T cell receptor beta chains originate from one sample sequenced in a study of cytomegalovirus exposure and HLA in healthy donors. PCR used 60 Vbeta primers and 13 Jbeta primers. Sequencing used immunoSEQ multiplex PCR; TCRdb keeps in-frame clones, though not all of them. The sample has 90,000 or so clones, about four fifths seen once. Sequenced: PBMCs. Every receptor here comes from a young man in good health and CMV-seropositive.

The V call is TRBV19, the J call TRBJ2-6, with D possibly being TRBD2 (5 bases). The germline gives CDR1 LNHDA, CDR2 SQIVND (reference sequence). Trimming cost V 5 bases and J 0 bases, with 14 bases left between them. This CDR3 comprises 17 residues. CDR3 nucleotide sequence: TGTGCCAGTAGTTCTTGGACTGTCCGCTCTGGGGCCAACGTCCTGACTTTC. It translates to CASSSWTVRSGANVLTF.

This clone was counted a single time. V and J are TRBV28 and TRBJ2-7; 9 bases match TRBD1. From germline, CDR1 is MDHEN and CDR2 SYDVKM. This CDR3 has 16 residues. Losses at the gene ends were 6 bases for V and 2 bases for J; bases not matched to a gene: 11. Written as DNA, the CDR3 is TGTGCCAGCAGACCCTCGGGACAGGGACCTACCTACGAGCAGTACTTC. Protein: CASRPSGQGPTYEQYF.

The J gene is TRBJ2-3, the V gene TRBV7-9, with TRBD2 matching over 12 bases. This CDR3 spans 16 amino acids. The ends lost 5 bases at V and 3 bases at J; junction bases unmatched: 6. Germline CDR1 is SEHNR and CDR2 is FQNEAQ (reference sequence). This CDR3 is CASSLGGLAGTDTQYF. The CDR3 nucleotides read TGTGCCAGCAGCCTAGGGGGACTAGCGGGTACAGATACGCAGTATTTT.

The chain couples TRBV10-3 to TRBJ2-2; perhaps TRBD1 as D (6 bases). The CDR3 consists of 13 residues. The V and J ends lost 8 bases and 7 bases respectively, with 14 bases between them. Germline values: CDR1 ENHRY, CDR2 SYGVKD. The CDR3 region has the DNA TGTGCCATCTCGGCAGGGGAAAACGGGGAGCTGTTTTTT. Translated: CAISAGENGELFF.

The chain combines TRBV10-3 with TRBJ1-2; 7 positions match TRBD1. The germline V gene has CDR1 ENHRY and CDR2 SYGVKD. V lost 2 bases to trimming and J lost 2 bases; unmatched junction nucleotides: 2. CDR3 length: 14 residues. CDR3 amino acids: CAISEGQVNYGYTF. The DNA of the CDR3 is TGTGCCATCAGTGAGGGACAGGTGAACTATGGCTACACCTTC.

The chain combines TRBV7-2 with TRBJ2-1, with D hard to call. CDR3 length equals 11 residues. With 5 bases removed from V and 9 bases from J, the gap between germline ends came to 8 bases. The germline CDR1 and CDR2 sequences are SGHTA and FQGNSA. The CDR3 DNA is TGTGCCAGCAGCATTAGCCTTGAGCAGTTCTTC. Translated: CASSISLEQFF.

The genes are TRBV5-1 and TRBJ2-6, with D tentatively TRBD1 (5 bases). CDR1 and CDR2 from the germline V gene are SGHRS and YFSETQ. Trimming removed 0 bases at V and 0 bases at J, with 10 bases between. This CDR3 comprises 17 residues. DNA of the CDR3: TGCGCCAGCAGCTTGGGCATGGGGCTCTCTGGGGCCAACGTCCTGACTTTC. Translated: CASSLGMGLSGANVLTF.

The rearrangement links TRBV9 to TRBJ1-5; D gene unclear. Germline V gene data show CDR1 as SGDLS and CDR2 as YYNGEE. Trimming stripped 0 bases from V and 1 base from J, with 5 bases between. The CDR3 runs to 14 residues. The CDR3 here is CASSVGGSNQPQHF. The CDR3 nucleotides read TGTGCCAGCAGCGTAGGAGGGAGCAATCAGCCCCAGCATTTT.

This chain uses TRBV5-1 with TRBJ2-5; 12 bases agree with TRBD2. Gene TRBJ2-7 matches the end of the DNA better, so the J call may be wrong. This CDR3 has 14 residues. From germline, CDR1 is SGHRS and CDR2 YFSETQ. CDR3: CASSTGLAGSEQYF. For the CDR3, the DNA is TGCGCCAGCAGCACAGGACTAGCGGGAAGCGAGCAGTACTTC.

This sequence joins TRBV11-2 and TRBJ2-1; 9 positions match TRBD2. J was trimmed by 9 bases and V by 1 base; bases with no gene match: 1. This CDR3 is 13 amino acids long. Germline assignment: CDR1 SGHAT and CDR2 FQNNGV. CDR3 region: CASSLGTSVEQFF. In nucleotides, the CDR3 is TGTGCCAGCAGCTTAGGGACTAGCGTTGAGCAGTTCTTC.

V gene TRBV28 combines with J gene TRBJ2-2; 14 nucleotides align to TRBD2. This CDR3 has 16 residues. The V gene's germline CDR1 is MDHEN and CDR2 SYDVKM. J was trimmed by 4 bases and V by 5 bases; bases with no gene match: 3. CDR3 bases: TGTGCCAGCAGTGGACTAGCGGGAGGTCCCACCGGGGAGCTGTTTTTT. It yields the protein CASSGLAGGPTGELFF.

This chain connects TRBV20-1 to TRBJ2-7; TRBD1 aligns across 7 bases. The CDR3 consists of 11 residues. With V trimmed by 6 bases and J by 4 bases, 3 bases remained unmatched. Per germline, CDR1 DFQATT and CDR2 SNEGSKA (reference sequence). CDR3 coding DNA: TGCAGTGCAAAGACAGGGTACGAGCAGTACTTC. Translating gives CSAKTGYEQYF.

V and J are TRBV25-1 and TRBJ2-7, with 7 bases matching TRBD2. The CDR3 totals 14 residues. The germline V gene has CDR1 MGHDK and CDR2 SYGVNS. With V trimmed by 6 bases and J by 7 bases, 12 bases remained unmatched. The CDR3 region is CASREGGPLREQYF. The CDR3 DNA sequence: TGTGCCAGCAGGGAGGGAGGGCCCCTTCGGGAGCAGTACTTC.

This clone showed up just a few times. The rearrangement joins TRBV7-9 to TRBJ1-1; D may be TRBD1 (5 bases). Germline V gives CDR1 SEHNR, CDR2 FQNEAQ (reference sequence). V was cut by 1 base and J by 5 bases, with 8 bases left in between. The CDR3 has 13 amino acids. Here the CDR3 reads CASSLEGETEAFF. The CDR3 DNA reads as TGTGCCAGCAGCTTAGAAGGGGAAACTGAAGCTTTCTTT.

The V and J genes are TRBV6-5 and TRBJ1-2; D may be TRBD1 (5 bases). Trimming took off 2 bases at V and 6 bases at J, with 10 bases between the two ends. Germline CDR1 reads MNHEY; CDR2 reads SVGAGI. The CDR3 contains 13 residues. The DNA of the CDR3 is TGTGCCAGCAGTTACAGCGAAGGGGATGGCTACACCTTC. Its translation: CASSYSEGDGYTF.

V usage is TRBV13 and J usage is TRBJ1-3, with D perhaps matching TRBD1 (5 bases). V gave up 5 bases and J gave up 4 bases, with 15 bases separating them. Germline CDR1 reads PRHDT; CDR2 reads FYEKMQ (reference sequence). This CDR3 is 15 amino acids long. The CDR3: CASSPRVMGGNTIYF. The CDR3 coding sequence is TGTGCCAGCAGCCCCAGGGTCATGGGGGGAAACACCATATATTTT.

The CDR3 here is CAGSQGTLYEQYF. In DNA, the CDR3 is TGTGCCGGAAGTCAGGGGACCCTTTACGAGCAGTACTTC. The chain has TRBV28 and TRBJ2-5; possible D gene TRBD1, 6 bases. Gene TRBJ2-7 matches the end of the DNA better, so the J call may be wrong. CDR3 length: 13 residues. Germline CDR1 MDHEN, CDR2 SYDVKM.

CDR3 bases: TGTGCCAGCAGGGGCAGGCCACCGTACCAAGAGACCCAGTACTTC. Its protein product is CASRGRPPYQETQYF. The J gene is TRBJ2-5, the V gene TRBV6-5; D not resolved. Trimming removed 6 bases from V and 0 bases from J, with 14 bases in between. This CDR3 contains 15 residues. CDR1 and CDR2 (germline): MNHEY, SVGAGI.

The CDR3: CASGLVRDSFPYEQYF. The CDR3 region has the DNA TGTGCTAGTGGTTTGGTACGGGACTCCTTCCCCTACGAGCAGTACTTC. The chain links TRBV12-5 to TRBJ2-5, with D maybe TRBD2 (6 bases). The assigned J gene may be wrong: the sequence end matches TRBJ2-7 better. From germline, CDR1 is LGHNT and CDR2 FRNRAP. This CDR3 region has 16 residues.

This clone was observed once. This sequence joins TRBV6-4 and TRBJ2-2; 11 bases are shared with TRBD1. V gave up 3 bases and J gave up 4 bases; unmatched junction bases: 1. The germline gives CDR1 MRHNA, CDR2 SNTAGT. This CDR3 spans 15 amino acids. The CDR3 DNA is TGTGCCAGCAGTGAAGGACAGGGGGCCACCGGGGAGCTGTTTTTT. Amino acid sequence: CASSEGQGATGELFF.

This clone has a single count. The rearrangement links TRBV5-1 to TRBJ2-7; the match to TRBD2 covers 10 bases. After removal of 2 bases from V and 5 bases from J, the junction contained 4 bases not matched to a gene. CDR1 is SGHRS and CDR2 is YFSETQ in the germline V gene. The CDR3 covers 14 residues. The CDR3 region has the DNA TGCGCCAGCAGCTTAGCGGGAGGGATCCACGAGCAGTACTTC. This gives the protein CASSLAGGIHEQYF.

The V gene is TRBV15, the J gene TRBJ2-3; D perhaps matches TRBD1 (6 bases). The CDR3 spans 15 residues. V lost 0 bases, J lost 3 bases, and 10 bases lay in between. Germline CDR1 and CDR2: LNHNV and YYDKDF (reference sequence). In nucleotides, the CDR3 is TGTGCCACCAGCAGAGAGGCTACAGGGACAGATACGCAGTATTTT. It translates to CATSREATGTDTQYF.

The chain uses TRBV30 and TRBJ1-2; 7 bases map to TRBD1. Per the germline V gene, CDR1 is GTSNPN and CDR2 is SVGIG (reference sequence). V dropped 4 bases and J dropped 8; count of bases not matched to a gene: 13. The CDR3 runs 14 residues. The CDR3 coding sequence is TGTGCCTGGAACCGGGACGAGGGGGCGGGAGGCTACACCTTC. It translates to CAWNRDEGAGGYTF.

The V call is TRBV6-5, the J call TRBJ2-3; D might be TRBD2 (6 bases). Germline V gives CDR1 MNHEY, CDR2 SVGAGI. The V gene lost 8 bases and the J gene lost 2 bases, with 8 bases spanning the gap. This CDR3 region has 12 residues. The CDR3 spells CASQRATDTQYF. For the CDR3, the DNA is TGTGCCAGCCAGCGGGCCACAGATACGCAGTATTTT.